This T cell receptor beta chain is drawn from a study of blood T cells in healthy people across ages. Extracted total RNA amounted to at least 5.5 micrograms for each sample. A J-beta primer mix and a sample-barcoded 5' primer were used in a second PCR of roughly 6 to 12 cycles. Each CDR3 protein gets one entry after TCRdb re-called the 5' RACE reads with MiXCR. Of 350,000 to 450,000 distinct CDR3 sequences listed, roughly half are singletons. This clonotype turned up a few times. V was clipped by 3 bases and J by 2 bases; unmatched bases: 5. Looked up from germline, CDR1 is MNHEY and CDR2 is SMNVEV (reference sequence). The CDR3 extends over 17 amino acids.

V is TRBV27 and J is TRBJ2-3; 13 bases align to TRBD2. This TCR was sampled from a man between 60 and 75 years old in good health. Sequences were obtained from blood. CDR3 amino acids: CASSFGLAGALTDTQYF. The DNA for the CDR3 is TGTGCCAGCAGTTTCGGACTAGCGGGAGCTCTCACAGATACGCAGTATTTT.